Listed below are T cell receptor beta chains from one sample, sequenced in a study of control samples from healthy donors and cancer patients. Using immunoSEQ multiplex PCR, the repertoire was profiled, and TCRdb retains in-frame clones only, with some absent. The table has 150,000 to 200,000 clones, just under 95% seen once; the top ten hold about 9.3%. What was sequenced was blood. These receptors came from a woman between 35 and 50 years old in good health. Both conserved end residues are part of each CDR3. D genes are given only for firm matches. Expanded clones are given a class, and other clones once, few, many or no size at all.

NA	NA	TRBV6-5	TRBJ2-7	CATNTGTGSYEQYF	TGTGCCACCAATACCGGGACTGGCTCCTACGAGCAGTACTTC
NA	NA	TRBV7-2	TRBJ2-7	CASSLVQGSSYEQYF	TGTGCCAGCAGCTTAGTACAGGGTAGCTCCTACGAGCAGTACTTC
NA	NA	TRBV18	TRBJ2-2	CASSPPWIGELFF	TGTGCCAGCTCACCCCCTTGGATCGGGGAGCTGTTTTTT
NA	TRBD1	TRBV12-3/TRBV12-4	TRBJ1-2	CASSGTGVWGYTF	TGTGCCAGCAGTGGGACAGGAGTCTGGGGCTACACCTTC
NA	NA	TRBV7-7	TRBJ2-7	CARERYRLRSYEQYF	TGTGCCAGGGAGAGATACAGACTCCGCTCCTACGAGCAGTACTTC
NA	NA	TRBV5-1	TRBJ1-1	CASNLDKRDTEAFF	TGCGCCAGCAACTTGGACAAGAGGGACACTGAAGCTTTCTTT
NA	NA	TRBV7-2	TRBJ1-2	CASSPSGVTAYGYTF	TGTGCCAGCAGCCCGTCGGGGGTCACGGCCTATGGCTACACCTTC
NA	NA	TRBV21-1	TRBJ1-2	CASSTSWDRPNYGYTF	TGTGCCAGCAGCACCAGCTGGGACCGACCTAACTATGGCTACACCTTC
NA	TRBD2	TRBV5-4	TRBJ2-7	CASSPGTSGGTYEQYF	TGTGCCAGCAGCCCTGGGACTAGCGGGGGTACCTACGAGCAGTACTTC
NA	NA	TRBV5-1	TRBJ1-3	CASSSTSSGNTIYF	TGCGCCAGCAGCTCGACCAGCTCTGGAAACACCATATATTTT
NA	NA	TRBV7-6	TRBJ2-7	CASSSDSGPEGYEQYF	TGTGCCAGCAGTTCTGACAGTGGCCCAGAGGGCTACGAGCAGTACTTC
NA	NA	TRBV6-6	TRBJ1-2	CASSYSRAKGHGYTF	TGTGCCAGCAGTTACAGCAGGGCCAAGGGTCATGGCTACACCTTC
NA	NA	TRBV7-2	TRBJ1-1	CASSLAKGNTEAFF	TGTGCCAGCAGCTTAGCTAAGGGGAACACTGAAGCTTTCTTT
NA	NA	TRBV15	TRBJ1-2	CATSRVANYGYTF	TGTGCCACCAGCAGAGTGGCTAACTATGGCTACACCTTC
NA	TRBD2	TRBV4-2	TRBJ2-7	CASSSGLAGVSEQYF	TGTGCCAGCAGCTCCGGGCTAGCGGGGGTTAGCGAGCAGTACTTC
NA	NA	TRBV6-1	TRBJ2-5	CASSEIGLETQYF	TGTGCCAGCAGTGAAATAGGGTTAGAGACCCAGTACTTC
NA	NA	TRBV12-5	TRBJ2-1	CASGPQGEQFF	TGTGCTAGTGGTCCCCAGGGTGAGCAGTTCTTC
NA	TRBD1	TRBV11-2	TRBJ1-2	CASSRSSPGQGSGYTF	TGTGCCAGCAGCCGATCGAGCCCGGGACAGGGCAGTGGCTACACCTTC
NA	TRBD1	TRBV29-1	TRBJ1-4	CSARERSDRDNEKLFF	TGCAGCGCCAGAGAGAGGAGCGACAGGGATAATGAAAAACTGTTTTTT
NA	TRBD2	TRBV7-3	TRBJ2-5	CASSPGLDQETQYF	TGTGCCAGCAGCCCGGGACTAGACCAAGAGACCCAGTACTTC
NA	NA	TRBV4-3	TRBJ1-1	CASSLLGGGTEAFF	TGCGCCAGCAGCCTCCTAGGGGGGGGCACTGAAGCTTTCTTT
once	TRBD1	TRBV10-3	TRBJ1-5	CAISEPTGPRHF	TGTGCCATCAGTGAGCCGACAGGGCCGCGGCATTTT
NA	TRBD2	TRBV4-1	TRBJ2-7	CASSQLPPAGVAYEQYF	TGCGCCAGCAGCCAACTCCCGCCAGCGGGAGTAGCCTACGAGCAGTACTTC
NA	NA	TRBV19	TRBJ2-2	CASSIYRAGELFF	TGTGCCAGTAGTATATACAGGGCGGGGGAGCTGTTTTTT
NA	NA	TRBV10-2	TRBJ2-3	CASSIIAPSTDTQYF	TGCGCCAGCAGTATAATAGCACCCAGCACAGATACGCAGTATTTT
NA	NA	TRBV6-6	TRBJ1-6	CASSYSESYNSPLHF	TGTGCCAGCAGTTACTCGGAAAGTTACAATTCACCCCTCCACTTT
NA	NA	TRBV5-1	TRBJ2-2	CASSHNSRSGELFF	TGCGCCAGCAGCCATAATAGTCGATCCGGGGAGCTGTTTTTT
NA	TRBD1	TRBV4-2	TRBJ2-1	CASSPHGGQGAENEQFF	TGTGCCAGCAGCCCGCATGGGGGACAGGGGGCGGAAAATGAGCAGTTCTTC
NA	NA	TRBV6-2/TRBV6-3	TRBJ1-5	CASSYRREQPQHF	TGTGCCAGCAGTTACCGGCGGGAGCAGCCCCAGCATTTT
NA	NA	TRBV7-2	TRBJ2-7	CASSLAFEQYF	TGTGCCAGCAGCTTAGCGTTCGAGCAGTACTTC
NA	TRBD1	TRBV6-2/TRBV6-3	TRBJ1-5	CASSGTGGVGSNQPQHF	TGTGCCAGCAGCGGGACAGGGGGCGTGGGGAGCAATCAGCCCCAGCATTTT
NA	TRBD1	TRBV29-1	TRBJ1-2	CSVRQGAYGYTF	TGCAGCGTTCGACAGGGGGCCTATGGCTACACCTTC
NA	NA	TRBV5-6	TRBJ1-3	CASSLGQSSGNTIYF	TGTGCCAGCAGCTTGGGACAGAGCTCTGGAAACACCATATATTTT
NA	TRBD2	TRBV2	TRBJ2-3	CASSPSGSDTQYF	TGTGCCAGCAGTCCTAGCGGGAGCGATACGCAGTATTTT
NA	NA	TRBV5-1	TRBJ1-1	CASSLAGRNTEAFF	TGCGCCAGCAGCTTGGCAGGGAGAAACACTGAAGCTTTCTTT
NA	TRBD2	TRBV7-3	TRBJ2-1	CASSFPPGTSPNNEQFF	TGTGCCAGCAGCTTCCCCCCCGGGACTAGCCCCAACAATGAGCAGTTCTTC
NA	TRBD1	TRBV27	TRBJ2-7	CASSGTASREQYF	TGTGCCAGCAGCGGGACAGCCTCGCGCGAGCAGTACTTC
once	TRBD1	TRBV4-2	TRBJ1-1	CASSQDPGGNTEAFF	TGTGCCAGCAGCCAAGACCCAGGGGGGAACACTGAAGCTTTCTTT
NA	TRBD1	TRBV11-2	TRBJ2-7	CASSLDRGSYEQYF	TGTGCCAGCAGCCTAGACAGGGGATCCTACGAGCAGTACTTC
once	NA	TRBV10-3	TRBJ2-2	CAISESKWSPTRGNTGELFF	TGTGCCATCAGTGAGTCGAAATGGTCCCCTACCCGAGGGAACACCGGGGAGCTGTTTTTT
NA	NA	TRBV4-3	TRBJ1-6	CASSRGTDYNSPLHF	TGCGCCAGCAGCCGCGGGACTGACTATAATTCACCCCTCCACTTT
NA	NA	TRBV19	TRBJ2-7	CASNSRTGAYEQYF	TGTGCCAGCAATTCACGGACGGGAGCCTACGAGCAGTACTTC
once	NA	TRBV14	TRBJ1-5	CASSQGRLGGVNQPQHF	TGTGCCAGCAGCCAAGGGCGTCTGGGCGGAGTCAATCAGCCCCAGCATTTT
NA	TRBD2	TRBV6-2/TRBV6-3	TRBJ2-1	CASSRLAGLPNEQFF	TGTGCCAGCAGTCGACTAGCGGGGCTACCCAATGAGCAGTTCTTC
NA	NA	TRBV4-3	TRBJ1-1	CASSQNTGITEAFF	TGCGCCAGCAGCCAAAACACAGGGATCACTGAAGCTTTCTTT
NA	NA	TRBV6-5	TRBJ1-5	CASSPQGEGNQPQHF	TGTGCCAGCAGTCCACAGGGAGAGGGGAATCAGCCCCAGCATTTT
once	TRBD1	TRBV30	TRBJ1-2	CAWRRGQTGVYGYTF	TGTGCCTGGAGAAGAGGGCAGACAGGGGTCTATGGCTACACCTTC